This entry features one T cell receptor (beta chain) sequence. Antigen specificity is unknown. The data belong to a study of long-term antiretroviral therapy in people with HIV. The study, taken as a whole, reports: ART-treated samples gained diversity yet remained below transplant donor controls.

Sequencing used immunoSEQ v3.0 at survey level. Sequencing was performed with immunoSEQ multiplex PCR; in TCRdb, only in-frame clones are kept and a portion is missing. The sample has around 35,000 clones, about 96% seen once. Every single participant having HIV got treatment inside the United States. Ahead of DNA extraction, samples held about 0.95-11 million cryopreserved PBMC each. Germline V gene lookup returns CDR1 LNHDA and CDR2 SQIVND (reference sequence). With V trimmed by 8 bases and J by 5 bases, 10 bases remained unmatched. The CDR3 loop spans 14 amino acids. This TCR was recovered from a man younger than 45 with HIV. The genes are TRBV19 and TRBJ1-2; 8 nucleotides agree with TRBD1. The sequenced sample was unsorted PBMCs, obtained 6.5 to 6.6 years after starting antiretroviral therapy. This chain's CDR3 is CASEDRATRYGYTF. The CDR3 DNA follows: TGTGCCAGTGAGGACAGGGCAACACGTTATGGCTACACCTTC. The complete variable domain, with remaining parts taken from reference TRBV19 and TRBJ1-2, reads DGGITQSPKYLFRKEGQNVTLSCEQNLNHDAMYWYRQDPGQGLRLIYYSQIVNDFQKGDIAEGYSVSREKKESFPLTVTSAQKNPTAFYLCASEDRATRYGYTFGSGTRLTVV.